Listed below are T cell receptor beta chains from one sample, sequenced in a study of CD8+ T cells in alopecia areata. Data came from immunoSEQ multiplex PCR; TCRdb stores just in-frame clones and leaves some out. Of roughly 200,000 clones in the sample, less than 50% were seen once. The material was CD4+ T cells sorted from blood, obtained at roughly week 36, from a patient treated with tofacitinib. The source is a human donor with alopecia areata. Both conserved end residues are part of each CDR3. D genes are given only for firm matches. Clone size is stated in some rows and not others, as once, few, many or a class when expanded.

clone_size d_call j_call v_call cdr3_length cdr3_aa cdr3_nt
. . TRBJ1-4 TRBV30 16 CAWSPKDLRMGEKLFF TGTGCCTGGAGTCCTAAGGACCTCCGAATGGGTGAAAAACTGTTTTTT
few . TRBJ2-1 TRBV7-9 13 CASSLVTDNEQFF TGTGCCAGCAGCTTAGTGACCGACAATGAGCAGTTCTTC
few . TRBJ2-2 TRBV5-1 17 CASSSRLGPGNTGELFF TGCGCCAGCAGCTCGCGGCTCGGCCCAGGGAATACCGGGGAGCTGTTTTTT
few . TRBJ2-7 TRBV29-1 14 CSVEGLLRTYEQYF TGCAGCGTTGAAGGGTTGCTCCGGACCTACGAGCAGTACTTC
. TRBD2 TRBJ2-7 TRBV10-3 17 CAISAGVAGGSSYEQYF TGTGCCATCAGTGCCGGTGTGGCGGGAGGGAGCTCCTACGAGCAGTACTTC
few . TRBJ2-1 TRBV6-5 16 CASSSRRQLLAHEQFF TGTGCCAGCAGTTCCCGAAGGCAGCTACTAGCTCATGAGCAGTTCTTC
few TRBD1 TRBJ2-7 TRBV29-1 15 CSVEVGTASSYEQYF TGCAGCGTTGAAGTCGGGACAGCAAGCTCCTACGAGCAGTACTTC
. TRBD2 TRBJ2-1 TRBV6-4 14 CASSRTSLGNEQFF TGTGCCAGCAGCCGGACTAGCCTGGGAAATGAGCAGTTCTTC
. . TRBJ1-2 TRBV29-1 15 CSVENIGGGIYGYTF TGCAGCGTTGAAAACATCGGGGGCGGCATCTATGGCTACACCTTC
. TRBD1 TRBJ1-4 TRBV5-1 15 CASSASGTAGTMLFF TGCGCCAGCAGCGCCTCCGGGACAGCAGGGACAATGCTGTTTTTT
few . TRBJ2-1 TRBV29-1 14 CSGRAGGLPNEQFF TGCAGCGGACGAGCTGGGGGGCTCCCCAATGAGCAGTTCTTC
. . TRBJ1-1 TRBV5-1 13 CASSLGQSTEAFF TGCGCCAGCAGCTTAGGACAGAGCACTGAAGCTTTCTTT
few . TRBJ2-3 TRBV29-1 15 CSVGLTGPGTDTQYF TGCAGCGTTGGGTTAACCGGGCCGGGCACAGATACGCAGTATTTT
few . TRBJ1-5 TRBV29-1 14 CSGTGRLTYQPQHF TGCAGCGGCACAGGAAGACTTACGTATCAGCCCCAGCATTTT
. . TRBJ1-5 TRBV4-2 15 CASSQDWRTNQPQHF TGTGCCAGCAGCCAAGATTGGCGGACAAATCAGCCCCAGCATTTT
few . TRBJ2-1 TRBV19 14 CASETLRGWDEQFF TGTGCCAGCGAGACCTTACGGGGCTGGGATGAGCAGTTCTTC
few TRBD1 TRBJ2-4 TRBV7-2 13 CASSSGTGDIQYF TGTGCCAGCAGCTCCGGGACAGGGGACATTCAGTACTTC
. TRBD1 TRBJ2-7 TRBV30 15 CAWSVLTGGPYEQYF TGTGCCTGGAGTGTACTGACAGGGGGGCCCTACGAGCAGTACTTC
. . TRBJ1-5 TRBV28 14 CASRDYRALQPQHF TGTGCCAGCAGGGATTACAGGGCCCTCCAGCCCCAGCATTTT
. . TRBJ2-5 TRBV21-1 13 CASSNGTQETQYF TGTGCCAGCAGCAACGGGACTCAAGAGACCCAGTACTTC
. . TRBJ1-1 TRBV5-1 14 CASSWGSVQTEAFF TGCGCCAGCAGCTGGGGAAGCGTGCAAACTGAAGCTTTCTTT
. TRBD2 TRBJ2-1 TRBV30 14 CAWRGGLAGNEQFF TGTGCCTGGAGAGGAGGACTAGCTGGCAATGAGCAGTTCTTC
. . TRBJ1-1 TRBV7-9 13 CASSLDSGPEAFF TGTGCCAGCAGCCTCGACAGCGGTCCTGAAGCTTTCTTT
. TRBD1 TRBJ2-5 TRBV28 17 CASSSTGTGITQETQYF TGTGCCAGCAGTAGCACCGGGACAGGGATTACCCAAGAGACCCAGTACTTC
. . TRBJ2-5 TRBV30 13 CAWSVGRQETQYF TGTGCCTGGAGTGTTGGCCGCCAAGAGACCCAGTACTTC
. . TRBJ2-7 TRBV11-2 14 CASSPSGLNYEQYF TGTGCCAGCAGCCCCTCGGGGTTAAACTACGAGCAGTACTTC
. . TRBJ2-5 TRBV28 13 CASAQGSQETQYF TGTGCCAGCGCACAGGGCTCCCAAGAGACCCAGTACTTC
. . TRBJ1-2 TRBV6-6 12 CASSPPGTGYTF TGTGCCAGCAGCCCACCGGGGACCGGCTACACCTTC
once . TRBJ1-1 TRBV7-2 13 CASRNSGNTEAFF TGTGCCAGCAGGAATAGTGGGAACACTGAAGCTTTCTTT
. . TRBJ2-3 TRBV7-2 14 CASSPPPGRDTQYF TGTGCCAGCAGCCCACCCCCGGGGCGGGATACGCAGTATTTT
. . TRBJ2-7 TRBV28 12 CASSLPSYEQYF TGTGCCAGCAGTCTACCTTCCTACGAGCAGTACTTC
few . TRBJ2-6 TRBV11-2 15 CASSLMVSGANVLTF TGTGCCAGCAGCTTAATGGTCTCTGGGGCCAACGTCCTGACTTTC
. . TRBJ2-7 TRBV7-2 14 CASSPSRSSYEQYF TGTGCCAGCAGCCCGAGCCGATCCTCCTACGAGCAGTACTTC
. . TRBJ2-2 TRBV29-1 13 CSVDILGTGELFF TGCAGCGTTGACATCCTTGGCACCGGGGAGCTGTTTTTT
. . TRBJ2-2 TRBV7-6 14 CASSSTANTGELFF TGTGCCAGCAGCTCGACAGCGAACACCGGGGAGCTGTTTTTT
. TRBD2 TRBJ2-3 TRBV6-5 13 CASRTLAVDTQYF TGTGCCAGCAGGACCCTAGCGGTCGATACGCAGTATTTT
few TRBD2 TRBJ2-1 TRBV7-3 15 CASSLNGGRTNEQFF TGTGCCAGCAGCTTAAATGGCGGGAGGACTAATGAGCAGTTCTTC